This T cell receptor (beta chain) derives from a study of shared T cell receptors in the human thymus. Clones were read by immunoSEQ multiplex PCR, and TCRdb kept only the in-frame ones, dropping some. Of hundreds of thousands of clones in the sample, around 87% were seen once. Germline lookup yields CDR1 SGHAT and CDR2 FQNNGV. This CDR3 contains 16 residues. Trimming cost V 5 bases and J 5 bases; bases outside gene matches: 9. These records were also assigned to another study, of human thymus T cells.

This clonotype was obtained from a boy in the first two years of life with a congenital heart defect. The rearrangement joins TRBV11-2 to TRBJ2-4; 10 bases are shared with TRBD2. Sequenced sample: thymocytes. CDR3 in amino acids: CASSHRPLAGENIQYF. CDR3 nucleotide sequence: TGTGCCAGCAGCCACAGGCCCCTAGCGGGAGAAAACATTCAGTACTTC.